The entry that follows covers one TCR beta chain sequence. Its antigen target is currently unknown. Within one base of it there is no much larger clone, and no base qualities were kept. Based on the germline V gene, the CDR1 and CDR2 sequences are SGHRS and YFSETQ. V drops 0 bases and J drops 6 bases, leaving 10 bases in between. The CDR3 starts with the cysteine, ends with the phenylalanine, and has 14 residues. Only the CDR3 region is kept as DNA, spanning 42 bases read in frame from base 1. The entry originates in a study of blood T cell repertoires in COVID-19 (dated by TCRdb to between 2020 and 2021). Study-level background: Samples from collaborators originated in the United States, Italy and Spain and spanned both the acute and convalescent phases of COVID-19. Samples were obtained from the ongoing ImmuneRACE study (first 160 participants) and from roughly 1,300 subjects provided by 6 global collaborators. The repertoires were made available in a free public database intended to serve as a resource for research on the immune response to SARS-CoV-2. The sample metadata nearly always contained a de-identified subject ID, COVID-19 status, age in years and sex. Deeply sampled blood TCRbeta repertoires from subjects exposed to, actively infected with, or recovered from COVID-19 were included in the dataset. Where HLA class I and class II types were available, the types were taken from metadata supplied by the sample provider, not from assay-based typing. The material from the prospective study consisted of cDNA or gDNA derived from T cells, B-cell-depleted T cells, or PBMCs. Overall results and qualifications from the work: The amount of clinical and demographic metadata varied by source and participant and was provided uncurated.

Each collaborating institution followed its own protocols to collect whole blood in K2EDTA tubes. For TCRbeta analysis, collaborators shipped samples as frozen whole blood, isolated PBMCs, or DNA extracted from either of those sample types. The immunoSEQ Assay, a bias-controlled multiplex PCR, was used to amplify TCRbeta CDR3 regions from genomic DNA. Turning to the authors' computational methods: Within the assay, amplification of reference gene primers was used to estimate how many nucleated cells each sample contained. Sequence reads were collapsed and filtered to measure the absolute abundance of every unique TCRbeta CDR3 rearrangement. For each sample, productive Simpson clonality was calculated as the square root of Simpson's diversity index over productive rearrangements. TCRdb carries this immuneACCESS record with in-frame sequences only. Its versions omit some clonotypes, under half of them owing to an unresolved V gene in the studies checked, with the rest unexplained. Clone size and the V and J calls come from that table; the DNA yielded D and trimming. For this sample the table gives roughly 130,000 clones, of which about 80% were detected only once. The ten largest clones add up to over 15% of the sample.

This receptor was taken from a woman aged 50 to 60 with acute or convalescent COVID-19. Sequencing was performed on peripheral blood. Rearrangement joined TRBV5-1 to TRBJ1-5; the D segment cannot be called with confidence. Here the CDR3 is given as CASSLGPGVQPQHF. The nucleotide sequence is given as TGCGCCAGCAGCTTGGGCCCCGGGGTTCAGCCCCAGCATTTT. With the portions outside the CDR3 filled from the reference TRBV5-1 and TRBJ1-5 genes, the complete variable region becomes KAGVTQTPRYLIKTRGQQVTLSCSPISGHRSVSWYQQTPGQGLQFLFEYFSETQRNKGNFPGRFSGRQFSNSRSEMNVSTLELGDSALYLCASSLGPGVQPQHFGDGTRLSIL.